The clone carrying this T cell receptor (beta chain) was seen more than once but under ten times. TCRdb called the RT-PCR reads again in MiXCR, with one record for every CDR3 protein. The table shows a few hundred thousand distinct CDR3 sequences, with 10% to 11% occurring only once. This sample was taken from a study of response to subunit inactivated influenza vaccine. The V gene end was trimmed by 3 bases and the J gene end by 5 bases; junction bases not matched to a gene: 5. This CDR3 comprises 13 residues. Germline CDR1 is DFQATT and CDR2 is SNEGSKA (reference sequence). The chain joins TRBV20-1 to TRBJ2-5, with TRBD2 matching 8 bases. The TCR was taken from a man aged 50 to 60 who received an inactivated influenza vaccine. Material: PBMCs from blood, obtained roughly 48 days after vaccination. The CDR3 protein is CSASPTGGETQYF. DNA of the CDR3: TGCAGTGCTAGCCCCACGGGAGGGGAGACCCAGTACTTC.